This TCR beta chain is drawn from a study of T cells in Graves' hyperthyroidism and ophthalmopathy. RNA transcripts were the template for amplifying TCR beta CDR3 regions. Primed by the HTBI set, a first-round RT-PCR was run on the TCR CDR3. TCRdb recomputed calls from the multiplex PCR reads with MiXCR, one row per CDR3 protein. Of approximately 400,000 distinct CDR3 sequences in the sample, around 14% were seen once. For Graves' hyperthyroidism to be stable, ophthalmopathy could not progress within 18 months. Those patients with uncontrolled infection, other autoimmune disease, pregnancy or lactation were excluded. Source material: blood. This clonotype originated in a woman under 30 with Graves' hyperthyroidism.

Here the CDR3 reads CASSAYLAGDSEQYF. The CDR3 DNA follows: TGTGCCAGCAGCGCCTACCTAGCGGGGGACTCCGAGCAGTACTTC. The V gene is TRBV7-8, the J gene TRBJ2-7; 10 nucleotides agree with TRBD2. J lost 6 bases, V lost 5 bases, and 10 bases had no gene match. Germline V gives CDR1 SGHVS, CDR2 FQNEAQ. This CDR3 is built from 15 residues.